This T cell receptor (beta chain) was retrieved from a study of blood T cells in healthy people across ages. Deletions cut 5 bases from V and 2 bases from J, with 13 bases between. The CDR3 consists of 14 residues. Germline V gives CDR1 SGHTA, CDR2 FQGNSA. Concerning this clonotype: Its target is not known.

A second PCR, run for 7 to 11 cycles, used a sample-barcoded 5' primer plus a J-beta primer mix. Via MiXCR, TCRdb re-called the 5' RACE reads, giving one row per CDR3 protein. Found here are around 2 million distinct CDR3 sequences, 35% to 50% of them singletons; the top ten hold 23%. General study results and limits: Naive T cell percentage strongly correlated with TCR beta diversity.

Each donor's blood draw was approximately 10 milliliters of peripheral blood. Sequenced material: blood. The clonotype comes from a human donor in good health. This chain uses TRBV7-2 with TRBJ2-7, with D perhaps matching TRBD2 (6 bases). Here the CDR3 DNA reads TGTGCCAGCAGCGAGGGACTGATCCCCTACGAGCAGTACTTC. This translates into CASSEGLIPYEQYF.